This T cell receptor (beta chain) was identified in a study of shared T cell receptors in the human thymus. The CDR3 extends over 17 amino acids. Germline lookup yields CDR1 MDHEN and CDR2 SYDVKM. Trimming removed 0 bases from V and 2 bases from J; junction bases left unmatched: 10. Only in-frame clones appear in the TCRdb table, and some are missing; sequencing was by immunoSEQ multiplex PCR. The sample has more than 300,000 clones; around 93% are singletons. This clonotype was sampled from a human donor. Material for sequencing was thymocytes. The V and J genes are TRBV28 and TRBJ2-7; the match to TRBD1 covers 7 bases. The CDR3 reads CASSLWFAAGGPYEQYF. The CDR3 DNA is TGTGCCAGCAGTTTATGGTTCGCGGCAGGGGGACCCTACGAGCAGTACTTC. Complete variable domain (other parts from reference TRBV28 and TRBJ2-7): DVKVTQSSRYLVKRTGEKVFLECVQDMDHENMFWYRQDPGLGLRLIYFSYDVKMKEKGDIPEGYSVSREKKERFSLILESASTNQTSMYLCASSLWFAAGGPYEQYFGPGTRLTVT.